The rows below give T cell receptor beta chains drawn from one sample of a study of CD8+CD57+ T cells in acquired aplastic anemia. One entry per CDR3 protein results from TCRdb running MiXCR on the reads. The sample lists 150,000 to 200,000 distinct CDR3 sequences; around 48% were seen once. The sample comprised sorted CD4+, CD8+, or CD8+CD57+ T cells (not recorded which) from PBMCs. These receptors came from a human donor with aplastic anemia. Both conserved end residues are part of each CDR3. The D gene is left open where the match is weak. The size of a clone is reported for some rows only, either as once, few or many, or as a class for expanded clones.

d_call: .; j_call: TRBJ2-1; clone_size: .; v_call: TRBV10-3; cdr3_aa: CAISADRSLGYEQFF; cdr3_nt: TGTGCCATCAGTGCCGACAGGTCTCTGGGGTATGAGCAGTTCTTC
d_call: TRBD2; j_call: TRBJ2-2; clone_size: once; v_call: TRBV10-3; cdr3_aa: CAISWASGTGELFF; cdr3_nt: TGTGCCATCAGTTGGGCTAGCGGGACCGGGGAGCTGTTTTTT
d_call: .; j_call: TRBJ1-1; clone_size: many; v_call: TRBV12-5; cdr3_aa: CASGLRWNTEAFF; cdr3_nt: TGTGCTAGTGGTCTTCGGTGGAACACTGAAGCTTTCTTT
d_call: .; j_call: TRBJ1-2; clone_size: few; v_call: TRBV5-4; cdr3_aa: CASSPYGGRPGYTF; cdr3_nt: TGTGCCAGCAGCCCCTACGGGGGGCGCCCAGGCTACACCTTC
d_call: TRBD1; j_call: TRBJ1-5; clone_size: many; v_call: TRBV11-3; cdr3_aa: CASSFIGQGADQPQHF; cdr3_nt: TGTGCCAGCAGCTTCATAGGACAGGGGGCGGATCAGCCCCAGCATTTT
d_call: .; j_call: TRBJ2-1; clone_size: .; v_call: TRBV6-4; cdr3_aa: CASKGGSYNEQFF; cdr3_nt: TGTGCCAGCAAGGGGGGATCATACAATGAGCAGTTCTTC
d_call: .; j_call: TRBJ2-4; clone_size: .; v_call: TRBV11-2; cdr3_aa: CASNMNLLLAKNIQYF; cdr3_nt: TGTGCCAGCAACATGAATCTTCTCTTAGCCAAAAACATTCAGTACTTC
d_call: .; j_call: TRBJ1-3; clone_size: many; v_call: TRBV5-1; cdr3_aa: CASSLAGASGNTIYF; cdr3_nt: TGCGCCAGCAGCTTGGCAGGGGCCTCTGGAAACACCATATATTTT
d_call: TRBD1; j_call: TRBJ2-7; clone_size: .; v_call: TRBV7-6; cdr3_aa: CATGQAAYEQYF; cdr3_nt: TGTGCCACAGGACAGGCCGCCTACGAGCAGTACTTC
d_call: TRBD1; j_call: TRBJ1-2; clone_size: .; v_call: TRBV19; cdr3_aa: CASSIGGQGNYGYTF; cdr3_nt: TGTGCCAGTAGTATAGGGGGACAGGGGAACTATGGCTACACCTTC
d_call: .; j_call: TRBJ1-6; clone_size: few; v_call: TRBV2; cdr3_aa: CASRGSQNSPLHF; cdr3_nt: TGTGCCAGCCGGGGGAGCCAAAATTCACCCCTCCACTTT
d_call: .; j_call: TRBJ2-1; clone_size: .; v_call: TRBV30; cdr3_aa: CAWSWTHGEQFF; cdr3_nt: TGTGCCTGGAGTTGGACTCACGGTGAGCAGTTCTTC
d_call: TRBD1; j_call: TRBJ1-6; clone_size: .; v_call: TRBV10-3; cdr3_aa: CAISGQGRNYSYNSPLHF; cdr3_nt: TGTGCCATCAGTGGACAGGGCCGAAACTACTCCTATAATTCACCCCTCCACTTT
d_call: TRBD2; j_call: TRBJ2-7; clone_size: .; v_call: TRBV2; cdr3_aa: CASSGRGGPLYEQYF; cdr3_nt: TGTGCCAGCAGTGGACGGGGGGGACCACTCTACGAGCAGTACTTC
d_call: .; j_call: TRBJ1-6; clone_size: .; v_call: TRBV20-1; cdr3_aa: CSARILRDGDNSPLHF; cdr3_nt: TGCAGTGCTAGAATTTTAAGGGATGGCGATAATTCACCCCTCCACTTT
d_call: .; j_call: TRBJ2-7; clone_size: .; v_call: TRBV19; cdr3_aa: CASSIVTGNEQYF; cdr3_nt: TGTGCCAGTAGTATAGTGACAGGAAACGAGCAGTACTTC
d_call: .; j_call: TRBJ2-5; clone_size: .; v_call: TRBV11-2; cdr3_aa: CASSRGELMTFPRETQYF; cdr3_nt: TGTGCCAGCAGCCGCGGGGAACTGATGACTTTTCCCCGCGAGACCCAGTACTTC
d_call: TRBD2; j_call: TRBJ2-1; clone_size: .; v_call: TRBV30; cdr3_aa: CAWSPGEGGRDEQFF; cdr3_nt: TGTGCCTGGAGCCCCGGGGAGGGCGGGAGAGATGAGCAGTTCTTC
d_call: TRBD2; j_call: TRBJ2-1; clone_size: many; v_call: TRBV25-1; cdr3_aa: CASSAAGTSAEQFF; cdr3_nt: TGTGCCAGCAGTGCCGCCGGGACTAGCGCTGAGCAGTTCTTC
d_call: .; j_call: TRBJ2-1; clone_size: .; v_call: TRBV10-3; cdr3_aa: CASGLSFDEQFF; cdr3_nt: TGTGCCAGCGGGCTTAGTTTCGATGAGCAGTTCTTC
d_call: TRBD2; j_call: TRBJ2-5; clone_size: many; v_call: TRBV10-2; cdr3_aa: CASSESGLAGGPQETQYF; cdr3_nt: TGCGCCAGCAGTGAGTCGGGACTAGCGGGGGGACCCCAAGAGACCCAGTACTTC
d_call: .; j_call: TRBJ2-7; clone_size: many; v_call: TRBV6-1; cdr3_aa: CASSAKSRGAYEQYF; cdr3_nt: TGTGCCAGCAGTGCCAAGTCAAGGGGGGCCTACGAGCAGTACTTC
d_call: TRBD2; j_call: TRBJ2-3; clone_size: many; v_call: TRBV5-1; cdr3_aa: CASSLAGAEDTQYF; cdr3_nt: TGCGCCAGCAGCCTAGCGGGAGCGGAAGATACGCAGTATTTT
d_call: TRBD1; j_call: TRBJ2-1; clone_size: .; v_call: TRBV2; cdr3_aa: CASSGTGGTYNEQFF; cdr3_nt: TGTGCCAGCAGCGGGACAGGGGGGACCTACAATGAGCAGTTCTTC
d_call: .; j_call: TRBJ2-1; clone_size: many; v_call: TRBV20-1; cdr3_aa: CSARDNYNEQFF; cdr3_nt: TGCAGTGCTAGAGACAATTACAATGAGCAGTTCTTC
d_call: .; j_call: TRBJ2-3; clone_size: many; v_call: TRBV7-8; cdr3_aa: CASSQGASSDTQYF; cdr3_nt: TGTGCCAGCAGCCAAGGGGCTAGTTCGGATACGCAGTATTTT
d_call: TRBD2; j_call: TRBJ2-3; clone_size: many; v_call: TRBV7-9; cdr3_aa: CASSLSGAGDTQYF; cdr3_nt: TGTGCCAGCAGCCTTAGCGGGGCCGGGGATACGCAGTATTTT
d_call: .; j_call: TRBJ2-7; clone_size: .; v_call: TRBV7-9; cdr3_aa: CASSLEVGGYEQYF; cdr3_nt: TGTGCCAGCAGCTTAGAAGTCGGCGGCTACGAGCAGTACTTC
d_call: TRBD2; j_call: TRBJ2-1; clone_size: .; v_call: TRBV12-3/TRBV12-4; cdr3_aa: CASSPQLAGRSLYNEQFF; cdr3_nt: TGTGCCAGCAGCCCCCAACTAGCGGGACGTAGCCTCTACAATGAGCAGTTCTTC
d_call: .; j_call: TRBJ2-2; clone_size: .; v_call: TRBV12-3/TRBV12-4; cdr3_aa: CASSLRGPEGELFF; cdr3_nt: TGTGCCAGCAGTTTACGAGGGCCCGAGGGGGAGCTGTTTTTT
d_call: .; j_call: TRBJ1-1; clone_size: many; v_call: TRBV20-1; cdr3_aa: CSARDPKETSGAFF; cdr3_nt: TGCAGTGCTAGAGATCCGAAGGAAACCAGTGGAGCTTTCTTT